The sequence of this TCR beta chain was determined in a study of T cell responses to AZD1222 COVID-19 vaccine. Study in general: Doses given second, at about 4 or about 12 weeks, were pooled. Whole-study findings and limits: Spike-wide coverage was observed for vaccine-associated CD4 TCRs, with dominant responses at 160-218 and 743-854. No repertoire was sampled before or during the peak T cell response, only after it.

This CDR3 has 12 residues. Germline-derived CDR1 and CDR2 are MRHNA and SNTAGT. The germline V and J ends were trimmed by 0 bases and 4 bases, with 3 bases remaining between them. Clones were read by immunoSEQ multiplex PCR, and TCRdb kept only the in-frame ones, dropping some. The sample lists around 88,000 clones, roughly 87% seen once, with 4.5% to 6% in the top ten. This clone showed up just once. Its antigen is not identified. Here the sequenced sample was peripheral blood, taken on day 0 of AZD1222 vaccination. The rearrangement joins TRBV6-4 to TRBJ1-2; no reliable D call. This receptor was identified in an adult in good health. The CDR3 loop is CASSDSLYGYTF. CDR3 DNA: TGTGCCAGCAGTGACTCCCTCTATGGCTACACCTTC.